One and the same sample provided the 24 T cell receptor beta chains below, sequenced in a study of blood T cells in healthy people across ages. Primers used in a second PCR of roughly 6 to 11 cycles were a sample-barcoded 5' primer and a J-beta primer mix. MiXCR was run by TCRdb on the 5' RACE reads, yielding one entry per CDR3 protein. In the table there are around 1.5 million distinct CDR3 sequences, approximately 59% of which are singletons. Input material: blood. These receptors came from a man aged 18 to 29 in good health.

This clonotype has more than one count but fewer than ten. The V and J genes are TRBV29-1 and TRBJ1-1; D unclear. Germline CDR1 is SQVTM and CDR2 is ANQGSEA. The CDR3 has 13 amino acids. V gave up 4 bases and J gave up 0 bases, with 9 bases separating them. The DNA for the CDR3 is TGCAGCGTTGTTACTAAAATGAACACTGAAGCTTTCTTT. As protein: CSVVTKMNTEAFF.

The chain uses TRBV4-1 and TRBJ1-1, with D uncertain. Germline lookup yields CDR1 MGHRA and CDR2 YSYEKL. The V and J ends lost 6 bases and 10 bases respectively, with 18 bases between them. This CDR3 has 13 residues. The CDR3 protein is CASRSPGQTGAFF. The CDR3 DNA sequence: TGCGCCAGCAGATCCCCGGGCCAAACGGGAGCTTTCTTT.

The sample holds a few counts of this clonotype. V and J are TRBV15 and TRBJ2-1; 8 bases fit TRBD2. Germline V lookup: CDR1 LNHNV, CDR2 YYDKDF (reference sequence). The V segment lost 8 bases and the J segment 5 bases; nucleotides outside the gene matches: 5. CDR3 length: 13 residues. CDR3 DNA sequence: TGTGCCACCGCCGGGGGGGGAAACAATGAGCAGTTCTTC. As protein: CATAGGGNNEQFF. Full variable domain (outside the CDR3, taken from reference TRBV15 and TRBJ2-1): DAMVIQNPRYQVTQFGKPVTLSCSQTLNHNVMYWYQQKSSQAPKLLFHYYDKDFNNEADTPDNFQSRRPNTSFCFLDIRSPGLGDTAMYLCATAGGGNNEQFFGPGTRLTVL.

V is TRBV5-1 and J is TRBJ2-1; the D gene could be TRBD1 or TRBD2 (7 bases each). Germline V gene sequence: CDR1 SGHRS, CDR2 YFSETQ. V was cut by 5 bases and J by 9 bases, with 18 bases left in between. The CDR3 runs to 14 residues. The CDR3 region has the DNA TGCGCCAGCAGGAGCCAGGGGGGGCCAACTGAGCAGTTCTTC. This sequence encodes CASRSQGGPTEQFF.

The V and J genes are TRBV7-9 and TRBJ2-2, with D perhaps matching TRBD1 or TRBD2 (6 bases each). The CDR3 length is 16 residues. CDR1 SEHNR and CDR2 FQNEAQ come from the germline V gene (reference sequence). V was shortened by 5 bases and J by 4 bases, with 17 bases between the two germline ends. The CDR3 sequence: CASSPRRGGTTGELFF. In nucleotides, the CDR3 is TGTGCCAGCAGCCCCCGCAGGGGAGGTACCACCGGGGAGCTGTTTTTT.

This sequence joins TRBV20-1 and TRBJ2-1; TRBD2 aligns across 10 bases. V lost 1 base, J lost 6 bases, and 9 bases stayed unmatched. Germline CDR1 DFQATT, CDR2 SNEGSKA (reference sequence). CDR3 size: 16 residues. The CDR3 nucleotides are TGCAGTGCTAGAGGGTTGGGACTAGCGACGATCAATGAGCAGTTCTTC. Its protein is CSARGLGLATINEQFF.

CDR3 sequence reads: CAISEGRNSGNTIYF. The CDR3 coding sequence is TGTGCCATCAGTGAAGGCAGGAACTCTGGAAACACCATATATTTT. The chain uses TRBV10-3 and TRBJ1-3; no reliable D call. The CDR3 contains 15 residues. The V end lost 3 bases, the J end lost 0 bases, and 9 bases lay between the germline ends. Germline CDR1 reads ENHRY; CDR2 reads SYGVKD.

This chain uses TRBV27 with TRBJ2-7, with a weak D call TRBD1 (6 bases). This CDR3 has 13 residues. The germline CDR1 and CDR2 sequences are MNHEY and SMNVEV (reference sequence). The V and J ends lost 6 bases and 7 bases respectively, with 16 bases between them. CDR3 sequence reads: CASSFSATGEQYF. The CDR3 DNA is TGTGCCAGCAGCTTTTCCGCGACAGGAGAGCAGTACTTC.

This chain connects TRBV27 to TRBJ2-1, with TRBD1 matching 7 bases. Looked up from germline, CDR1 is MNHEY and CDR2 is SMNVEV (reference sequence). The CDR3 contains 16 residues. Losses at the gene ends were 7 bases for V and 0 bases for J; bases not matched to a gene: 9. This CDR3 is CASIRTGAGSYNEQFF. The DNA of the CDR3 is TGTGCCAGCATCCGTACAGGGGCGGGCTCCTACAATGAGCAGTTCTTC.

This sequence joins TRBV7-9 and TRBJ2-1, with D possibly matching TRBD1 (5 bases). The germline V and J ends were trimmed by 5 bases and 7 bases, with 18 bases remaining between them. There are 15 residues in the CDR3. Germline V gene sequence: CDR1 SEHNR, CDR2 FQNEAQ (reference sequence). In DNA form, the CDR3 reads TGTGCCAGCAGCCTCCTGACGACAGTGGGAAATGAGCAGTTCTTC. Translation: CASSLLTTVGNEQFF.

This chain uses TRBV6-1 with TRBJ1-1; D gene uncertain. The germline V and J ends were trimmed by 1 base and 3 bases, with 9 bases remaining between them. Germline-derived CDR1 and CDR2 are MNHNS and SASEGT. The CDR3 runs to 14 residues. The CDR3 nucleotides read TGTGCCAGCAGTGAAGAGGCTTGGCACACTGAAGCTTTCTTT. Protein sequence: CASSEEAWHTEAFF.

V is TRBV6-6 and J is TRBJ2-7, with TRBD2 matching over 9 bases. J was trimmed by 5 bases and V by 8 bases; bases with no gene match: 13. The germline gives CDR1 MNHNY, CDR2 SVGAGI (reference sequence). This CDR3 spans 15 amino acids. The DNA of the CDR3 is TGTGCCAGCGGATTTATTAGCGGGAGTAGAAACGAGCAGTACTTC. Translating gives CASGFISGSRNEQYF.

The chain employs TRBV27 and TRBJ1-2; D gene ambiguous. The CDR3 spans 11 residues. Germline V gene data show CDR1 as MNHEY and CDR2 as SMNVEV (reference sequence). The V end lost 7 bases, the J end lost 6 bases, and 9 bases lay between the germline ends. The CDR3 loop reads CASTTADGYTF. The CDR3 bases are TGTGCCAGCACTACCGCAGATGGCTACACCTTC.

This clonotype was picked up many times. The chain carries TRBV27 and TRBJ2-7; D unclear. The V end was cut by 2 bases, the J end by 1 base, with 6 bases between. The CDR3 runs to 13 residues. Germline V gives CDR1 MNHEY, CDR2 SMNVEV (reference sequence). CDR3 region: CASSLRQSYEQYF. The CDR3 DNA reads TGTGCCAGCAGTTTAAGGCAGTCCTACGAGCAGTACTTC.

The chain couples TRBV4-3 to TRBJ2-1; possibly TRBD2 for D (5 bases). CDR3 length: 16 amino acids. The V end lost 0 bases, the J end lost 5 bases, and 14 bases lay between the germline ends. CDR1 and CDR2 from the germline V gene are LGHNA and YSLEER. This CDR3 reads CASSQERASRHNEQFF. The CDR3 nucleotides are TGCGCCAGCAGCCAAGAGCGGGCCTCCCGTCACAATGAGCAGTTCTTC.

This clonotype was found a few times. The CDR3 region has the DNA TGCAGTGCTAGTAGCCCCCGAGGTGGGGGGGACAGGGGGCAAGAGACCCAGTACTTC. Translated: CSASSPRGGGDRGQETQYF. The chain is built from TRBV20-1 and TRBJ2-5; 11 bases line up with TRBD1. Germline CDR1 DFQATT, CDR2 SNEGSKA (reference sequence). The CDR3 is 19 residues long. V lost 3 bases and J lost 2; bases outside the gene matches: 17.

This chain joins TRBV27 and TRBJ2-1; TRBD2 is a possible D gene (5 bases). The V and J ends lost 5 bases and 7 bases respectively, with 18 bases between them. The germline V gene encodes CDR1 MNHEY and CDR2 SMNVEV (reference sequence). The CDR3 is 15 amino acids. The CDR3 coding sequence is TGTGCCAGCAGTCACCCTACTAGAGCCCGAAATGAGCAGTTCTTC. This sequence encodes CASSHPTRARNEQFF.

The chain couples TRBV4-1 to TRBJ2-2, with D perhaps matching TRBD2 (6 bases). CDR1 and CDR2 (germline): MGHRA, YSYEKL. CDR3 size: 16 residues. Trimming removed 8 bases from V and 10 bases from J, with 26 bases in between. CDR3 DNA: TGCGCCAGCCGCGGGATCGGTGCCGGGCCATCCGAGGAGCTGTTTTTT. Translating it yields CASRGIGAGPSEELFF.

V and J are TRBV4-1 and TRBJ2-5; no clear D gene. The CDR3 is made up of 13 amino acids. The germline CDR1 and CDR2 sequences are MGHRA and YSYEKL. Trimming took 5 bases from V and 0 from J, leaving 7 bases between them. The CDR3 is CASSTIDQETQYF. The CDR3, as DNA: TGCGCCAGCAGCACCATAGACCAAGAGACCCAGTACTTC.

The rearrangement uses TRBV4-2 and TRBJ1-2; TRBD1 might be the D (6 bases). This CDR3 is 16 amino acids long. Germline CDR1 and CDR2: LGHNA and YNFKEQ. V shed 1 base and J shed 3 bases, with 15 bases lying between them. CDR3 loop: CASSQVVGGQDYGYTF. In DNA form, the CDR3 reads TGTGCCAGCAGCCAAGTTGTCGGGGGGCAGGACTATGGCTACACCTTC.

This clonotype occurred a few times. This chain uses TRBV15 with TRBJ2-1; tentative D call: TRBD1 (6 bases). The V end lost 6 bases, the J end lost 5 bases, and 14 bases lay between the germline ends. The CDR3 runs to 14 residues. Germline V lookup: CDR1 LNHNV, CDR2 YYDKDF (reference sequence). CDR3 sequence: CATRVRQEDNEQFF. In DNA form, the CDR3 reads TGTGCCACCAGGGTGAGACAGGAAGACAATGAGCAGTTCTTC. The full variable domain, rest sourced from reference TRBV15 and TRBJ2-1, is DAMVIQNPRYQVTQFGKPVTLSCSQTLNHNVMYWYQQKSSQAPKLLFHYYDKDFNNEADTPDNFQSRRPNTSFCFLDIRSPGLGDTAMYLCATRVRQEDNEQFFGPGTRLTVL.

This clonotype was observed a few times. The CDR3 DNA reads as TGTGCCATCAGTGAGGCTGGGAGCACAGATACGCAGTATTTT. This translates into CAISEAGSTDTQYF. V gene TRBV10-3 combines with J gene TRBJ2-3; no clear D. The CDR3 loop spans 14 amino acids. CDR1 and CDR2 (germline): ENHRY, SYGVKD. With 2 bases removed from V and 0 bases from J, the gap between germline ends came to 6 bases.

The chain links TRBV20-1 to TRBJ2-5; TRBD2 matches at 14 bases. CDR1 is DFQATT and CDR2 is SNEGSKA in the germline V gene (reference sequence). This CDR3 region has 15 residues. The V gene end was trimmed by 3 bases and the J gene end by 5 bases; junction bases not matched to a gene: 5. The CDR3 protein is CSARSRLAGGETQYF. CDR3 DNA: TGCAGTGCTAGGTCCCGACTAGCGGGAGGGGAGACCCAGTACTTC.

The genes are TRBV7-6 and TRBJ2-1; D gene ambiguous. Germline CDR1 is SGHVS and CDR2 is FNYEAQ. Trimming took off 4 bases at V and 6 bases at J, with 10 bases between the two ends. The CDR3 covers 13 residues. The CDR3 DNA sequence: TGTGCCAGCAGCTCCCTGATTACCAATGAGCAGTTCTTC. Its protein is CASSSLITNEQFF.